The next 25 T cell receptor beta chains were all read from a single sample in a study of immune characteristics of hereditary and idiopathic chronic pancreatitis. Assay: immunoSEQ multiplex PCR; the TCRdb copy retains only in-frame clones and omits some. The data show around 9,000 clones, around 79% seen once. Patients having total pancreatectomy with islet autotransplantation provided the chronic pancreatitis pancreas tissue. The specimen was pancreas tissue with idiopathic chronic pancreatitis. These receptors came from a human donor with chronic pancreatitis.

In this sample, this clone turned up a few times. The V gene is TRBV6-1, the J gene TRBJ2-7, with 10 bases that match TRBD2. Germline V gene lookup returns CDR1 MNHNS and CDR2 SASEGT. V gave up 2 bases and J gave up 4 bases; unmatched junction bases: 5. The CDR3 extends over 15 amino acids. The CDR3 nucleotides are TGTGCCAGCAGTGAACGGGGAGCGGGGGGGTACGAGCAGTACTTC. This translates into CASSERGAGGYEQYF.

The chain has TRBV4-2 and TRBJ1-6; perhaps TRBD1 as D (5 bases). Trimming shortened V by 2 bases and J by 9 bases, and 17 bases separated the two germline ends. In germline, CDR1 is LGHNA, CDR2 YNFKEQ. This CDR3 is built from 16 residues. CDR3 loop: CASSQLSGTTASPLHF. As DNA, the CDR3 is TGTGCCAGCAGCCAATTGTCCGGGACCACTGCTTCACCCCTCCACTTT.

The chain recombines TRBV27 with TRBJ1-2; weak D call: TRBD1 (5 bases). V was trimmed by 6 bases and J by 8 bases, leaving 13 bases between them. Germline CDR1 is MNHEY and CDR2 is SMNVEV (reference sequence). The CDR3 consists of 12 residues. CDR3 bases: TGTGCCAGCAGGACGGGGGATCGGGGCTACACCTTC. Protein sequence: CASRTGDRGYTF.

This clone was counted once. At one of its ends the junction is not consistent with the germline gene, which may arise from a read error. The rearrangement joins TRBV7-8 to TRBJ2-5; TRBD2 is a possible D gene (6 bases). CDR1 SGHVS and CDR2 FQNEAQ come from the germline V gene. The CDR3 consists of 16 residues. The CDR3 here is CASSLALRVEGETQYF. CDR3 DNA sequence: TGTGCCAGCAGCCTAGCCCTTCGGGTGGAGGGGGAGACCCAGTACTTC.

The sample holds a few counts of this clone. The J gene is TRBJ1-2, the V gene TRBV3-1 (or the pseudogene TRBV3-2); a possible D gene is TRBD1 (6 bases). With 4 bases removed from V and 5 bases from J, the gap between germline ends came to 11 bases. The CDR3 has 13 amino acids. The V gene's germline CDR1 is LGHDT and CDR2 YNNKEL (reference sequence). Here the CDR3 reads CASSRSTGYGYTF. The CDR3 DNA reads as TGTGCCAGCAGCCGGTCAACAGGGTATGGCTACACCTTC.

The gene calls are TRBV21-1 and TRBJ2-7. TRBV21-1 is tagged as a pseudogene. The CDR3 contains 16 residues. CDR3 sequence reads: CASSKVAEQSSYEQYF. DNA of the CDR3: TGTGCCAGCAGCAAAGTGGCGGAACAGTCCTCCTACGAGCAGTACTTC.

In this sample, this clone turned up once. This sequence joins TRBV5-4 and TRBJ1-5, with D unclear. The germline CDR1 and CDR2 sequences are SGHNT and YYREEE (reference sequence). CDR3 length: 14 amino acids. The V gene lost 5 bases and the J gene lost 3 bases, with 12 bases spanning the gap. The CDR3, as DNA: TGTGCCAGCAGTATAGACGGGAACAATCAGCCCCAGCATTTT. It specifies CASSIDGNNQPQHF.

CDR3: CASSDDNQETQYF. CDR3 sequence (DNA): TGTGCCAGCAGTGATGACAACCAAGAGACCCAGTACTTC. The V gene is TRBV6-1, the J gene TRBJ2-5, with D hard to call. CDR1 and CDR2 (germline): MNHNS, SASEGT. V lost 3 bases, J lost 0 bases, and 5 bases lay in between. The CDR3 totals 13 residues.

The gene calls are TRBV11-2 and TRBJ2-1; a possible D gene is TRBD2 (5 bases). Trimming stripped 1 base from V and 5 bases from J, with 21 bases between. Per the germline V gene, CDR1 is SGHAT and CDR2 is FQNNGV. CDR3 size: 18 residues. This CDR3 is CASSLVSHSSGIDNEQFF. In DNA form, the CDR3 reads TGTGCCAGCAGCTTAGTAAGCCATTCCAGCGGAATCGACAATGAGCAGTTCTTC.

This rearrangement joins TRBV25-1 to TRBJ2-1; TRBD2 is a possible D gene (5 bases). V was clipped by 8 bases and J by 12 bases, with 11 bases between them. Germline V CDR1 and CDR2: MGHDK, SYGVNS. The CDR3 has 10 amino acids. The DNA of the CDR3 is TGTGCCAGCGGATCGGACTGGCAGTTCTTC. Amino acids: CASGSDWQFF.

The rearrangement uses TRBV4-1 and TRBJ1-5; 9 bases align to TRBD1. The CDR3 is made up of 16 amino acids. Germline CDR1 reads MGHRA; CDR2 reads YSYEKL. V trimming: 0 bases; J trimming: 5 bases; junction bases outside the gene matches: 5. CDR3 DNA: TGCGCCAGCAGCCAAGATCAGGGACAGGGACATCAGCCCCAGCATTTT. It yields the protein CASSQDQGQGHQPQHF.

As to this clone: Different DNA sequences within this sample yield the same CDR3. The chain recombines TRBV2 with TRBJ2-7; 7 bases are a match to TRBD2. With V trimmed by 8 bases and J by 3 bases, 10 bases remained unmatched. Germline lookup yields CDR1 SNHLY and CDR2 FYNNEI. This CDR3 has 14 amino acids. The CDR3 coding sequence is TGTGCCAGCTCCGAGGGAGGGACTAACTACGAGCAGTACTTC. It translates to CASSEGGTNYEQYF. The full variable domain, in which reference TRBV2 and TRBJ2-7 provide the parts outside the CDR3, is EPEVTQTPSHQVTQMGQEVILRCVPISNHLYFYWYRQILGQKVEFLVSFYNNEISEKSEIFDDQFSVERPDGSNFTLKIRSTKLEDSAMYFCASSEGGTNYEQYFGPGTRLTVT.

The chain uses TRBV28 and TRBJ1-2; 7 nucleotides line up with TRBD1. Germline-derived CDR1 and CDR2 are MDHEN and SYDVKM. This CDR3 contains 15 residues. Germline trimming cut 5 bases from V and 6 bases from J; bases unmatched to any gene: 12. The CDR3: CASSGLGQARDGYTF. The CDR3 nucleotides are TGTGCCAGCAGTGGTTTAGGACAGGCCCGCGATGGCTACACCTTC.

The chain employs TRBV6-1 and TRBJ1-6, with D perhaps TRBD1 (6 bases). The CDR3 contains 18 residues. Trimming shortened V by 1 base and J by 8 bases, and 21 bases separated the two germline ends. CDR1 and CDR2 from the germline V gene are MNHNS and SASEGT. CDR3 sequence reads: CASSEVSAGAALYSPLHF. For the CDR3, the DNA is TGTGCCAGCAGTGAAGTTTCGGCAGGGGCCGCGTTATATTCACCCCTCCACTTT.

This rearrangement joins TRBV24-1 to TRBJ1-2, with D perhaps matching TRBD1 (6 bases). From germline, CDR1 is KGHDR and CDR2 SFDVKD. The CDR3 sequence is 13 residues long. V lost 5 bases and J lost 2, with 8 bases in between. This CDR3 reads CATSVGANYGYTF. The CDR3 DNA reads TGTGCCACCAGTGTGGGGGCCAACTATGGCTACACCTTC.

This clone came up once. This chain connects TRBV14 to TRBJ2-7; D not resolved. The length of the CDR3 is 12 residues. Germline CDR1 is SGHDN and CDR2 is FVKESK. V dropped 1 base and J dropped 3 bases, with 4 bases sitting between them. Here the CDR3 reads CASSQVHYEQYF. The CDR3 DNA is TGTGCCAGCAGCCAAGTTCACTACGAGCAGTACTTC. The full variable domain, its missing parts supplied by reference TRBV14 and TRBJ2-7, is EAGVTQFPSHSVIEKGQTVTLRCDPISGHDNLYWYRRVMGKEIKFLLHFVKESKQDESGMPNNRFLAERTGGTYSTLKVQPAELEDSGVYFCASSQVHYEQYFGPGTRLTVT.

The chain has TRBV7-9 and TRBJ1-5; D ambiguous. Deletions cut 1 base from V and 0 bases from J, with 4 bases between. The CDR3 totals 14 residues. Germline V gives CDR1 SEHNR, CDR2 FQNEAQ (reference sequence). The CDR3 loop reads CASSLGFSNQPQHF. CDR3 nucleotide sequence: TGTGCCAGCAGCTTAGGGTTTAGCAATCAGCCCCAGCATTTT.

The V gene is TRBV19, the J gene TRBJ1-4; possibly TRBD1 for D (6 bases). V was shortened by 5 bases and J by 9 bases, with 22 bases between the two germline ends. Per germline, CDR1 LNHDA and CDR2 SQIVND (reference sequence). This CDR3 contains 16 residues. CDR3 nucleotides: TGTGCCAGTAGTGGCGTACCGGGACATCGGGCTAAAAAACTGTTTTTT. Protein sequence: CASSGVPGHRAKKLFF.

This clone was observed a few times. This chain joins TRBV19 and TRBJ1-1; D not resolved. Trimming took 7 bases from V and 5 from J, leaving 8 bases between them. Germline-derived CDR1 and CDR2 are LNHDA and SQIVND (reference sequence). The CDR3 covers 11 residues. CDR3 DNA sequence: TGTGCCAGTATTGGCGGAACTGAAGCTTTCTTT. Its protein is CASIGGTEAFF. Looking up the rest from reference TRBV19 and TRBJ1-1 gives the full variable domain: DGGITQSPKYLFRKEGQNVTLSCEQNLNHDAMYWYRQDPGQGLRLIYYSQIVNDFQKGDIAEGYSVSREKKESFPLTVTSAQKNPTAFYLCASIGGTEAFFGQGTRLTVV.

This chain uses TRBV3-1 (or the pseudogene TRBV3-2) with TRBJ1-2; D may be TRBD1 (6 bases). CDR3 length equals 14 residues. Germline V gives CDR1 LGHDT, CDR2 YNNKEL (reference sequence). The V end lost 1 base, the J end lost 4 bases, and 10 bases lay between the germline ends. DNA of the CDR3: TGTGCCAGCAGCCAAGCTCGGACAGCCTATGGCTACACCTTC. Protein sequence: CASSQARTAYGYTF.

The V call is TRBV28, the J call TRBJ1-3; D call uncertain. Germline V lookup: CDR1 MDHEN, CDR2 SYDVKM. The CDR3 consists of 16 residues. V lost 5 bases, J lost 0 bases, and 14 bases lay in between. The chain's CDR3 is CASSGGYLGSGNTIYF. For the CDR3, the DNA is TGTGCCAGCAGTGGAGGGTATTTAGGCTCTGGAAACACCATATATTTT.

The chain carries TRBV2 and TRBJ1-5, with 9 bases that match TRBD1. The V segment lost 4 bases and the J segment 6 bases; nucleotides outside the gene matches: 4. Germline values: CDR1 SNHLY, CDR2 FYNNEI. The CDR3 length is 14 residues. CDR3 in amino acids: CASSAGTGRQPQHF. The CDR3 DNA reads as TGTGCCAGCAGTGCAGGGACAGGGCGTCAGCCCCAGCATTTT. The full variable domain, its missing parts supplied by reference TRBV2 and TRBJ1-5, is EPEVTQTPSHQVTQMGQEVILRCVPISNHLYFYWYRQILGQKVEFLVSFYNNEISEKSEIFDDQFSVERPDGSNFTLKIRSTKLEDSAMYFCASSAGTGRQPQHFGDGTRLSIL.

This chain links TRBV6-2 or TRBV6-3 with TRBJ2-3, with D uncertain. The CDR3 is made up of 12 amino acids. The germline CDR1 and CDR2 sequences are MNHEY and SVGEGT. V lost 6 bases and J lost 1, with 5 bases in between. CDR3 sequence (DNA): TGTGCCAGCAGCGGACGCACAGATACGCAGTATTTT. Amino acids: CASSGRTDTQYF.

The rearrangement uses TRBV4-3 and TRBJ2-2; either TRBD1 or TRBD2 may supply D (5 bases each). CDR3 length equals 17 residues. The V end was cut by 2 bases, the J end by 1 base, with 14 bases between. The germline gives CDR1 LGHNA, CDR2 YSLEER. DNA of the CDR3: TGCGCCAGCAGCCAACTGGACGGTGGGGGGAACACCGGGGAGCTGTTTTTT. It translates to CASSQLDGGGNTGELFF.

The chain couples TRBV3-1 (or the pseudogene TRBV3-2) to TRBJ1-2; 7 bases are shared with TRBD1. The CDR3 totals 14 residues. The trim removed 0 bases at V and 8 bases at J, leaving 6 bases unmatched. Per the germline V gene, CDR1 is LGHDT and CDR2 is YNNKEL (reference sequence). CDR3 sequence (DNA): TGTGCCAGCAGCCAAGACCTCAGGGGGAACGGCTACACCTTC. It codes for CASSQDLRGNGYTF.